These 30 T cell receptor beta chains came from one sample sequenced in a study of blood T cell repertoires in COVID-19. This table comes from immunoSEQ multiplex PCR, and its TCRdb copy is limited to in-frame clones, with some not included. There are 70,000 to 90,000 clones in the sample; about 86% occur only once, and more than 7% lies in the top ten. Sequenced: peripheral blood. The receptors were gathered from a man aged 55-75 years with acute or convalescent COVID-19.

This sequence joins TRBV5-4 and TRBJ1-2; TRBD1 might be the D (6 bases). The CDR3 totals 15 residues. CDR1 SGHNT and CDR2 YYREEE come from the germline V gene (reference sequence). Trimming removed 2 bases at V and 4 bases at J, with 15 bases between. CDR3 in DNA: TGTGCCAGCAGCTTAACAGGGCCGGCCGGCTATGGCTACACCTTC. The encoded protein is CASSLTGPAGYGYTF.

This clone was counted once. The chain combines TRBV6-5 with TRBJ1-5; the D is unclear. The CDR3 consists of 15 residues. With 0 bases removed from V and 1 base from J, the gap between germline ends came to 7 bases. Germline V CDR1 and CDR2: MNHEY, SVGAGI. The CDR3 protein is CASSYSGRSNQPQHF. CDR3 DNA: TGTGCCAGCAGTTACTCTGGGAGAAGCAATCAGCCCCAGCATTTT.

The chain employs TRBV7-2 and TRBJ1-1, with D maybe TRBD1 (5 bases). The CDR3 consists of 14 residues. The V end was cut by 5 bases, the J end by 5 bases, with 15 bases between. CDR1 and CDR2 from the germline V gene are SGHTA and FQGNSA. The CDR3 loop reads CASSQGRVRTEAFF. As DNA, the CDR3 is TGTGCCAGCAGCCAGGGCAGGGTCAGGACTGAAGCTTTCTTT.

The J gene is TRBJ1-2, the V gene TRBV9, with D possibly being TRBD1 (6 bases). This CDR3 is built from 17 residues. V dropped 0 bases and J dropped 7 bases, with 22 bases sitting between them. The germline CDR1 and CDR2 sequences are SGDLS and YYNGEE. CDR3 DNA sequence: TGTGCCAGCAGCGTAGACGGCACGGGGGGCCAGCTAGGTGGCTACACCTTC. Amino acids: CASSVDGTGGQLGGYTF. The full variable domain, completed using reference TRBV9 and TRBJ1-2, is DSGVTQTPKHLITATGQRVTLRCSPRSGDLSVYWYQQSLDQGLQFLIQYYNGEERAKGNILERFSAQQFPDLHSELNLSSLELGDSALYFCASSVDGTGGQLGGYTFGSGTRLTVV.

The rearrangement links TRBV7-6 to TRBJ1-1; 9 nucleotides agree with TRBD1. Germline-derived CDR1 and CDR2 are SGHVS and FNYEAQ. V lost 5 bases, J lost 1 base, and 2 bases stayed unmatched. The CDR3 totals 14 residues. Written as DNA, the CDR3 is TGTGCCAGCAGCCTGGGACAGGGGAACACTGAAGCTTTCTTT. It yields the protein CASSLGQGNTEAFF.

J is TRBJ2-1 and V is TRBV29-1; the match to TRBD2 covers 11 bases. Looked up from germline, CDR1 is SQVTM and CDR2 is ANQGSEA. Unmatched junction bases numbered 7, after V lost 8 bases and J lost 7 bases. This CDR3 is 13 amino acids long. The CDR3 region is CSLPSGRTNEQFF. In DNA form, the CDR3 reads TGCAGCCTGCCTAGCGGGAGGACTAATGAGCAGTTCTTC.

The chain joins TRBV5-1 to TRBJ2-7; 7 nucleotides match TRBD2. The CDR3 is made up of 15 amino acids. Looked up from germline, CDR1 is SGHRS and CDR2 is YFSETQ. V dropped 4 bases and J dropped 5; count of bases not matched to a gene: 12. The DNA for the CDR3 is TGCGCCAGCAGCAGGGTAGAGGGAGGGGTCCACGAGCAGTACTTC. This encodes CASSRVEGGVHEQYF.

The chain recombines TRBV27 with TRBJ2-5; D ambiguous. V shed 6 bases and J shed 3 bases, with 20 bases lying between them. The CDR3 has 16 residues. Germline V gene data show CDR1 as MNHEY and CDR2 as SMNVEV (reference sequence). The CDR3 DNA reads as TGTGCCAGCAGCCACCGGTCGAACCTCCGTAAAGAGACCCAGTACTTC. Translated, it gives CASSHRSNLRKETQYF.

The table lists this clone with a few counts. CDR3 DNA: TGCGCCAGCAGCCAAGCCGGTACGGGACAGCCGATAGGCGCCCTCCACTTT. Its protein product is CASSQAGTGQPIGALHF. The chain couples TRBV4-3 to TRBJ1-6; 7 bases align to TRBD1. The ends lost 1 base at V and 14 bases at J; junction bases unmatched: 17. The CDR3 is made up of 17 amino acids. CDR1 and CDR2 from the germline V gene are LGHNA and YSLEER.

The CDR3 DNA reads TGTGCCAGCAGCCCGGGGGGGGGCTACTACGAGCAGTACTTC. Residues: CASSPGGGYYEQYF. This rearrangement joins TRBV9 to TRBJ2-7; 8 bases fit TRBD2. The V and J ends lost 4 bases and 3 bases, in that order; junction bases with no gene match: 6. This CDR3 contains 14 residues. The germline CDR1 and CDR2 sequences are SGDLS and YYNGEE.

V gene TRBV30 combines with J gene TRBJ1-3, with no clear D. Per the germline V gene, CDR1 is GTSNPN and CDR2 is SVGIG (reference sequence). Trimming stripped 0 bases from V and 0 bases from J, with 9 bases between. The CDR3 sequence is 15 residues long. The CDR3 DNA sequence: TGTGCCTGGAGTGTGAGCCTTAGCTCTGGAAACACCATATATTTT. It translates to CAWSVSLSSGNTIYF.

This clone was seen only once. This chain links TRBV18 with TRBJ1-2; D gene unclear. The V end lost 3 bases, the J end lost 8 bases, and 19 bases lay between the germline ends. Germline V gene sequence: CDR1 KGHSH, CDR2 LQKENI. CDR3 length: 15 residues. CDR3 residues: CASSPREMAVSGYTF. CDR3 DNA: TGTGCCAGCTCACCGCGGGAGATGGCGGTCTCGGGCTACACCTTC.

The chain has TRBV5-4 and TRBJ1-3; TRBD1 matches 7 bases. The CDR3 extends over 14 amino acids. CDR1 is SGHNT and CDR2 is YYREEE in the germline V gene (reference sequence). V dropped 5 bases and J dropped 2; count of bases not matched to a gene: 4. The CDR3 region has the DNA TGTGCCAGCAGTTCGACAGGGACTGGAAACACCATATATTTT. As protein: CASSSTGTGNTIYF.

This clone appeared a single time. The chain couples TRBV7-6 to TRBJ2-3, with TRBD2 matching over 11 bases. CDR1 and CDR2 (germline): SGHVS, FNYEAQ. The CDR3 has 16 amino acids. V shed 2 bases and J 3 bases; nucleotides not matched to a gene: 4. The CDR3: CASSLLAGGITDTQYF. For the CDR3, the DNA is TGTGCCAGCAGCTTACTAGCGGGGGGTATTACAGATACGCAGTATTTT.

The CDR3 DNA sequence: TGTGCCAGCAGGAGAGGACTAGCGGGGGTCCGGGAGACCCAGTACTTC. This sequence encodes CASRRGLAGVRETQYF. This chain links TRBV2 with TRBJ2-5, with 13 positions matching TRBD2. The V segment lost 6 bases and the J segment 5 bases; nucleotides outside the gene matches: 9. Per the germline V gene, CDR1 is SNHLY and CDR2 is FYNNEI. The CDR3 contains 16 residues.

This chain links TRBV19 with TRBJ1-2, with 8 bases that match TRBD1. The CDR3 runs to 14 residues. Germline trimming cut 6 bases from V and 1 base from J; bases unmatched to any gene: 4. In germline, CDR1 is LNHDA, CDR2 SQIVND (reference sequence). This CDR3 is CASRTGASNYGYTF. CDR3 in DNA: TGTGCCAGTAGGACAGGGGCGAGTAACTATGGCTACACCTTC.

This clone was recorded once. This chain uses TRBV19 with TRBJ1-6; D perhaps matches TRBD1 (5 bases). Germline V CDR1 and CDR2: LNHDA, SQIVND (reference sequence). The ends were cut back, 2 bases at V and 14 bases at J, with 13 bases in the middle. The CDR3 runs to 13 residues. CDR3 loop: CASSISGGKSLHF. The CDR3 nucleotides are TGTGCCAGTAGTATATCCGGGGGAAAGTCCCTCCACTTT.

The CDR3 sequence: CASSYSRQGSSGYTF. In DNA form, the CDR3 reads TGTGCCAGCAGTTACTCCCGACAGGGGTCTTCTGGCTACACCTTC. The chain couples TRBV6-5 to TRBJ1-2, with 8 bases identical to TRBD1. The CDR3 runs to 15 residues. The trim removed 0 bases at V and 7 bases at J, leaving 7 bases unmatched. Germline loops: CDR1 MNHEY, CDR2 SVGAGI.

CDR3 DNA sequence: TGTGCCAGCAGACTAGACGGAAACTATGGCTACACCTTC. Protein sequence: CASRLDGNYGYTF. This sequence joins TRBV12-3 or TRBV12-4 and TRBJ1-2; D is undetermined. The V end lost 6 bases, the J end lost 2 bases, and 10 bases lay between the germline ends. The CDR3 contains 13 residues.

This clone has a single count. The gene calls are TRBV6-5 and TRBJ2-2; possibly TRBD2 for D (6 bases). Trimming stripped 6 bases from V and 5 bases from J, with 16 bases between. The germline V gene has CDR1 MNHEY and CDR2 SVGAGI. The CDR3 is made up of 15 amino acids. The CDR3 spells CASSVGASDTGELFF. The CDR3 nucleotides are TGTGCCAGCAGCGTTGGGGCTAGCGATACCGGGGAGCTGTTTTTT.

The CDR3 is CASSTIAGTSLPKANVLTF. In nucleotides, the CDR3 is TGTGCCAGCAGCACAATCGCCGGGACTAGCCTCCCCAAGGCCAACGTCCTGACTTTC. The genes are TRBV9 and TRBJ2-6; 9 bases are a match to TRBD2. The CDR3 is 19 residues long. Germline V CDR1 and CDR2: SGDLS, YYNGEE. V lost 4 bases to trimming and J lost 6 bases; unmatched junction nucleotides: 17.

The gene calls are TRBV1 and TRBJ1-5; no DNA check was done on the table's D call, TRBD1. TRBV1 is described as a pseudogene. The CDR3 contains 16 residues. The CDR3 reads CTSSQTPGQGKQPQHF. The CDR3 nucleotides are TGCACCAGCAGCCAAACCCCGGGACAGGGGAAGCAGCCCCAGCATTTT.

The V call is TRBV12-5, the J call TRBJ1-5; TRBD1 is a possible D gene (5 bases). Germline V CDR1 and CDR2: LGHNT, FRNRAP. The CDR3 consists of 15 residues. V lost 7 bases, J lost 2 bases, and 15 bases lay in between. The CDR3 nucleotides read TGTGCTAGTGCCCCCCCCGGGGGTCGCAATCAGCCCCAGCATTTT. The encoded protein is CASAPPGGRNQPQHF.

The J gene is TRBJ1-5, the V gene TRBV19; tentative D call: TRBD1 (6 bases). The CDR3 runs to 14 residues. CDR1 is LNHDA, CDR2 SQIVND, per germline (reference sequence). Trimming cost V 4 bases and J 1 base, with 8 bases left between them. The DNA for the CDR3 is TGTGCCAGTAGTACAGACAGGAGCAATCAGCCCCAGCATTTT. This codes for CASSTDRSNQPQHF.

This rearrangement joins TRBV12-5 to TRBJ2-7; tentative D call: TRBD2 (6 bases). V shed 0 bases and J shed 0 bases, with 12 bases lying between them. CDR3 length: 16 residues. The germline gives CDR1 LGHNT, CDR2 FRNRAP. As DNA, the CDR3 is TGTGCTAGTGGTTTGGTACTGGGGGGACCCTCCTACGAGCAGTACTTC. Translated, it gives CASGLVLGGPSYEQYF.

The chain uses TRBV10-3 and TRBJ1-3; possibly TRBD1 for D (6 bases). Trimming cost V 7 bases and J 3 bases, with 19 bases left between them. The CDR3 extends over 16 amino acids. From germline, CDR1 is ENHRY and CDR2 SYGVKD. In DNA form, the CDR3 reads TGTGCCATCAATACGGGGGGCAATCAAGGTGGAAACACCATATATTTT. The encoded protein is CAINTGGNQGGNTIYF.

CDR3 residues: CASSQDPAGGREQYF. In DNA, the CDR3 is TGTGCCAGCAGCCAAGATCCAGCGGGGGGGCGCGAGCAGTACTTC. This sequence joins TRBV3-1 (or the pseudogene TRBV3-2) and TRBJ2-7; 10 bases are a match to TRBD2. The V gene's germline CDR1 is LGHDT and CDR2 YNNKEL (reference sequence). This CDR3 spans 15 amino acids. V shed 0 bases, J shed 6 bases, and the junction held 5 bases outside the gene matches.

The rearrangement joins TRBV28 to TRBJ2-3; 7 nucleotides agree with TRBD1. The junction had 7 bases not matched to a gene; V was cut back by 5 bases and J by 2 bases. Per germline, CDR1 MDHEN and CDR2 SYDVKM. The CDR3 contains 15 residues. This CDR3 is CASSPPTGNTDTQYF. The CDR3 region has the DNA TGTGCCAGCAGTCCTCCGACAGGGAACACAGATACGCAGTATTTT.

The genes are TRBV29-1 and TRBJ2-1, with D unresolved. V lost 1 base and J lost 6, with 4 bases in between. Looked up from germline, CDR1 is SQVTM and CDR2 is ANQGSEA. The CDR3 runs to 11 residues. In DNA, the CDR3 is TGCAGCGTTGAAGCCCTCAATGAGCAGTTCTTC. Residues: CSVEALNEQFF.

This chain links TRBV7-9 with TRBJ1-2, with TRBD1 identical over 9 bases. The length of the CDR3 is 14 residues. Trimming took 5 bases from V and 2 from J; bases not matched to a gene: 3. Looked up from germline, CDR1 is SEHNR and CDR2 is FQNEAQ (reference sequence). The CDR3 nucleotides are TGTGCCAGCAGCCAACAGGGGGCAAACTATGGCTACACCTTC. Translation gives CASSQQGANYGYTF.